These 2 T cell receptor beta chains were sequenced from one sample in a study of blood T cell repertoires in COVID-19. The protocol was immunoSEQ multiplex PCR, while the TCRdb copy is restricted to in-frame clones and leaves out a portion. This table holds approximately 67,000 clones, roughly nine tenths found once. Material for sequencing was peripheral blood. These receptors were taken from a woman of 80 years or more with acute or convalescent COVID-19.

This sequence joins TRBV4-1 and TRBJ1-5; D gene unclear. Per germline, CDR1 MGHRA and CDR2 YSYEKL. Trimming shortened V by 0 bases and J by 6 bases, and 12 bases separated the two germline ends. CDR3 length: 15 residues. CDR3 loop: CASSQELDRGQPQHF. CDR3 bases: TGCGCCAGCAGCCAAGAACTCGATCGGGGTCAGCCCCAGCATTTT.

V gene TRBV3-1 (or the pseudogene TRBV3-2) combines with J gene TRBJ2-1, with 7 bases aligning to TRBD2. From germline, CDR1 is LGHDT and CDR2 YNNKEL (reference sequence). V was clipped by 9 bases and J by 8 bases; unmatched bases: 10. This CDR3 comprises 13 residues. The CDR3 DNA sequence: TGTGCCAGTAGGGGACTACCATTGGATGAGCAGTTCTTC. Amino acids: CASRGLPLDEQFF.